Reported below is one T cell receptor beta chain. Its antigen remains unknown. This sample is part of a study of neoadjuvant nivolumab and ipilimumab in lung cancer. Study summary: The combination arm added day-1 ipilimumab 1 mg/kg to nivolumab 3 mg/kg on days 1, 15, 29.

Study findings and constraints: Only two of four nivolumab-treated tumors gained richness and clonality by surgery. Only a small number of samples underwent TCR sequencing.

Deletions cut 2 bases from V and 4 bases from J, with 11 bases between. The CDR3 totals 14 residues. Looked up from germline, CDR1 is SGHTA and CDR2 is FQGTGA. Profiling relied on immunoSEQ multiplex PCR, and the TCRdb table lists in-frame clones only, not all of them. The sample holds around 21,000 clones, under 90% seen once. V usage is TRBV7-3 and J usage is TRBJ1-1; maybe TRBD1 (5 bases). The TCR originated in an adult with non-small cell lung cancer. The sequencing here drew on peripheral blood, taken before neoadjuvant nivolumab, alone or with ipilimumab. DNA of the CDR3: TGTGCCAGCAGCTTATACGTGGGGGGCACTGAAGCTTTCTTT. This codes for CASSLYVGGTEAFF.